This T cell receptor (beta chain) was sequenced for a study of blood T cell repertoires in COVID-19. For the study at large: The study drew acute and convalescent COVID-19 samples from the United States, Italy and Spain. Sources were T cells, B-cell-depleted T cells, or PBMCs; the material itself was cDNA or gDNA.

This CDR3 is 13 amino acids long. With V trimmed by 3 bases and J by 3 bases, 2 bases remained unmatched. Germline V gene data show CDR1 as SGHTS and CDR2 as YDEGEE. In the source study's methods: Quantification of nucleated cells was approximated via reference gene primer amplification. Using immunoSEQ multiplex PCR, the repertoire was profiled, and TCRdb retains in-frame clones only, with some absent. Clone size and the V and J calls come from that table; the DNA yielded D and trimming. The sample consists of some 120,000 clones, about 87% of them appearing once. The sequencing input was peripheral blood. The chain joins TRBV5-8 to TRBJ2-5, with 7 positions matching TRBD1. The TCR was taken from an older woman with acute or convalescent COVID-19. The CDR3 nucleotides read TGTGCCAGCAGCTCCACAGGGGAAGAGACCCAGTACTTC. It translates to CASSSTGEETQYF.